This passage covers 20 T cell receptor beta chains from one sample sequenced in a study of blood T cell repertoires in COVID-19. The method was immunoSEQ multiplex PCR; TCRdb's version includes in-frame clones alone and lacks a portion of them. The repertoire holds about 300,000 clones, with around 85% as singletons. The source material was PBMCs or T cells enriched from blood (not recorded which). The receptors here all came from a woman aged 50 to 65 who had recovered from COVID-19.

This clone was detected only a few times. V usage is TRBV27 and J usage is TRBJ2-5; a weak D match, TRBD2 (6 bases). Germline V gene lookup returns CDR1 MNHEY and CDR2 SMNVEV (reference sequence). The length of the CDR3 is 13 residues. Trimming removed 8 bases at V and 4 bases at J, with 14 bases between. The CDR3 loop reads CASRPGLGETQYF. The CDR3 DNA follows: TGTGCCAGCCGACCGGGACTGGGAGAGACCCAGTACTTC.

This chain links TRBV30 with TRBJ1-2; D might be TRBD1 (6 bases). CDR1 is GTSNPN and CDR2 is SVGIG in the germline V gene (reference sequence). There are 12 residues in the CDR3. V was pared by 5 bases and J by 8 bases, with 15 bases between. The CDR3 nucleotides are TGTGCCTGGGCCGAATCCCAGGGGGGCTACACCTTC. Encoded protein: CAWAESQGGYTF.

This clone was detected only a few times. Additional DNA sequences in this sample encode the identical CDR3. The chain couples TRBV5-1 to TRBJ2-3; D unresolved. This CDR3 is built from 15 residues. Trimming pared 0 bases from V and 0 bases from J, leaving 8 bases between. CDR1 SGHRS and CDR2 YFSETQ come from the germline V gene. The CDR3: CASSLESTSTDTQYF. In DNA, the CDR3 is TGCGCCAGCAGCTTGGAAAGTACTAGCACAGATACGCAGTATTTT.

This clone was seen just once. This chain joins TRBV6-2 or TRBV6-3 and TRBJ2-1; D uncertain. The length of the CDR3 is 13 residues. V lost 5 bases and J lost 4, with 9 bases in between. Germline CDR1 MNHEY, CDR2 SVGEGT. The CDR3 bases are TGTGCCAGCAGTCCCCTACTTTACAATGAGCAGTTCTTC. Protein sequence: CASSPLLYNEQFF.

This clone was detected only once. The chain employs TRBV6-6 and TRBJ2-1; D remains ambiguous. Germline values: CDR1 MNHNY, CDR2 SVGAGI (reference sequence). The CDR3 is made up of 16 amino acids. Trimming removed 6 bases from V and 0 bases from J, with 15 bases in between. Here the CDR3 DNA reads TGTGCCAGCAGCCTCTACCGCTTAAGCTCCTACAATGAGCAGTTCTTC. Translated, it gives CASSLYRLSSYNEQFF.

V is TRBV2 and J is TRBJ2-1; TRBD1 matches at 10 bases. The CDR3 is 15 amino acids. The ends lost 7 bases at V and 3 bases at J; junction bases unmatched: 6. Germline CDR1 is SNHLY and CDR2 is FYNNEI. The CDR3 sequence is CASTFGTGDYNEQFF. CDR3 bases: TGTGCCAGCACCTTCGGGACAGGGGACTACAATGAGCAGTTCTTC.

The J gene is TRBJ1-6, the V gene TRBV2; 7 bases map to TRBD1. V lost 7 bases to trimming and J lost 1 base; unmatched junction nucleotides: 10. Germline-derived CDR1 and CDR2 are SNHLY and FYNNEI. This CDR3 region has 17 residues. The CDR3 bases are TGTGCCAGCATGATAGGACAGGCGGTATCCTATAATTCACCCCTCCACTTT. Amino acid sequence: CASMIGQAVSYNSPLHF.

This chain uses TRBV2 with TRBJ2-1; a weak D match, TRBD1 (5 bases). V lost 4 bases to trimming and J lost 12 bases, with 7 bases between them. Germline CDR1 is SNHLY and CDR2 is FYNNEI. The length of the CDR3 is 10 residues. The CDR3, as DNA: TGTGCCAGCAGTGTCAGGGTGCAGTTCTTC. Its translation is CASSVRVQFF.

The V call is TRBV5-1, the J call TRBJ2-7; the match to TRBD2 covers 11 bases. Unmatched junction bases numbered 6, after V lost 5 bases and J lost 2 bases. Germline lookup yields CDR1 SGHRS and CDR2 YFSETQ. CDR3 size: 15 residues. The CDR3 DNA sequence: TGCGCCAGCAGAGGGGGACTAGCGGAGACCTACGAGCAGTACTTC. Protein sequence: CASRGGLAETYEQYF.

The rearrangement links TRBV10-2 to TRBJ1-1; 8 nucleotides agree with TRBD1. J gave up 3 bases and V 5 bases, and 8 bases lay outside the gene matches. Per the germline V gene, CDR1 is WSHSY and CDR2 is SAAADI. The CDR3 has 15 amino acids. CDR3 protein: CASSKNRGEDTEAFF. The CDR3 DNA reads TGCGCCAGCAGTAAAAACAGGGGGGAAGACACTGAAGCTTTCTTT.

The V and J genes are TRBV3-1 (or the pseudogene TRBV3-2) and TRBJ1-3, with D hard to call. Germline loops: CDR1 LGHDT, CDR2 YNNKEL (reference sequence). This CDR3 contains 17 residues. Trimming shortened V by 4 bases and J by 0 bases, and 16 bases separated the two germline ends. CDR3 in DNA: TGTGCCAGCAGCCTTAAGCGAGAGATCCTCTCTGGAAACACCATATATTTT. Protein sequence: CASSLKREILSGNTIYF.

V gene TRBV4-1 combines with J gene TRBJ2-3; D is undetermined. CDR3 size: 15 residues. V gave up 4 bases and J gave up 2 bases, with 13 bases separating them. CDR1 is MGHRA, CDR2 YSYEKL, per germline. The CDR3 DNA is TGCGCCAGCAGCCTCCTGGAACAGACCACAGATACGCAGTATTTT. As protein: CASSLLEQTTDTQYF.

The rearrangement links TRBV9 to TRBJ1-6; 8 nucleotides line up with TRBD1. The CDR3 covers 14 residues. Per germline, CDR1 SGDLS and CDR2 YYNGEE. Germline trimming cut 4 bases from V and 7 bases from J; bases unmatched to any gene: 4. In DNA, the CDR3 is TGTGCCAGCAGCCCGGGACAGGAAAATTCACCCCTCCACTTT. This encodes CASSPGQENSPLHF.

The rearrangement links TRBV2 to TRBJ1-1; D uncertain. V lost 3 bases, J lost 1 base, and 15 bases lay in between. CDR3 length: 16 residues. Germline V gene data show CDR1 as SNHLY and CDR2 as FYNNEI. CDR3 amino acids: CASSEGVRVRNTEAFF. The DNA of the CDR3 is TGTGCCAGCAGTGAGGGCGTGAGGGTAAGGAACACTGAAGCTTTCTTT.

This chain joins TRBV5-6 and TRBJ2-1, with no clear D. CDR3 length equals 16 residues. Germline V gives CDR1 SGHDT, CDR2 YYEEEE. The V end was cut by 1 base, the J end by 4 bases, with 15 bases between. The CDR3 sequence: CASSLSSLGSYNEQFF. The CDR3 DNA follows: TGTGCCAGCAGCTTGAGTAGCTTGGGTTCTTACAATGAGCAGTTCTTC.

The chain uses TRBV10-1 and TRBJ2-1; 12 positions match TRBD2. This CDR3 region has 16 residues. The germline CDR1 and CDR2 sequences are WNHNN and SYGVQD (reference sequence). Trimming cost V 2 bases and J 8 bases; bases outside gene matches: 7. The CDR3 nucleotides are TGCGCCAGCAGTGAGCTGGGGACTAGCGGGCCCCATGAGCAGTTCTTC. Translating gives CASSELGTSGPHEQFF.

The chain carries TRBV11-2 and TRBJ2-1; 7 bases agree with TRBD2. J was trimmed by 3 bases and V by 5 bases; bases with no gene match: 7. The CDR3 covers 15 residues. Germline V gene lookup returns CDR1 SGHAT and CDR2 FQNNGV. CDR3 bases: TGTGCCAGCAGCCCTGGACTAGAACACTACAATGAGCAGTTCTTC. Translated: CASSPGLEHYNEQFF.

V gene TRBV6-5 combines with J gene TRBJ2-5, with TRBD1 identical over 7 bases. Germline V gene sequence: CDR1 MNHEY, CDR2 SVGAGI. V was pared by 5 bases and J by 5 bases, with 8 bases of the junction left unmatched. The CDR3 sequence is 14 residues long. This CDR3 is CASSPGGDRETQYF. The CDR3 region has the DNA TGTGCCAGCAGTCCAGGGGGTGATCGGGAGACCCAGTACTTC.

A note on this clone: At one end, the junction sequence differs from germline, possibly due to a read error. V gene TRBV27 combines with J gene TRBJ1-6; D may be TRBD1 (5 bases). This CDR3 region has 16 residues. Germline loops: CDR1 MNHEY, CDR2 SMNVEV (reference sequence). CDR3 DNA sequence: TGTGCCAGCAGTATATCCAGGGTTTCCTATAATTCACCCCTCCACTTT. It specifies CASSISRVSYNSPLHF.

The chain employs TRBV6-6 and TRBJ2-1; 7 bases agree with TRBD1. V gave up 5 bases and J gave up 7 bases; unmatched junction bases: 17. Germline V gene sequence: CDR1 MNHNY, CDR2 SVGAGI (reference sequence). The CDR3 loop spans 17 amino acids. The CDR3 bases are TGTGCCAGCAGTCCCATACTAGACAGGGTCCCCGGGAATGAGCAGTTCTTC. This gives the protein CASSPILDRVPGNEQFF.